The entry that follows covers one T cell receptor (beta chain) sequence. The V gene's germline CDR1 is SGHKS and CDR2 YYEKEE (reference sequence). Between the trimmed V and J ends, which lost 4 bases and 0 bases, there was a span of 14 bases. CDR3 length equals 15 residues. Per the study methods: Reference gene primer amplification yielded estimated nucleated cell counts. Here immunoSEQ multiplex PCR was the method, and the copy in TCRdb shows in-frame clones only, minus some. V and J calls and clone size are copied from that table; D and trimming were computed from the DNA. The table records some 50,000 clones, around nine tenths of them present only once. These data belong to a study of blood T cell repertoires in COVID-19. Study details: Italy, Spain and the United States were the sources of the convalescent and acute COVID-19 samples. Sources were T cells, B-cell-depleted T cells, or PBMCs; the material itself was cDNA or gDNA.

The TCR sequence derives from a man aged 50 to 60 with acute or convalescent COVID-19. The source material was peripheral blood. The genes are TRBV5-5 and TRBJ2-7; D is undetermined. CDR3 coding DNA: TGTGCCAGCAGCAGAGGAAGTATCAGCTCCTACGAGCAGTACTTC. This translates into CASSRGSISSYEQYF.